This T cell receptor beta chain was identified during a study of T cells in Graves' hyperthyroidism and ophthalmopathy. The CDR3 loop spans 15 amino acids. V was shortened by 8 bases and J by 1 base, with 12 bases between the two germline ends. Per the germline V gene, CDR1 is ENHRY and CDR2 is SYGVKD. Researchers amplified the TCR beta CDR3 regions from RNA transcripts. In the first-round RT-PCR of the TCR CDR3, the HTBI primer set was used. TCRdb re-analysed the multiplex PCR reads in MiXCR, keeping a single row per CDR3 protein. The sample lists some 180,000 distinct CDR3 sequences; about 17% were seen once.

The clonotype originates from a woman between 45 and 60 years old with Graves' hyperthyroidism. The chain carries TRBV10-3 and TRBJ2-6; D unresolved. Sequencing was done on a sample of blood. The DNA for the CDR3 is TGTGCCATCTCTTCCGTGCCATCTGGGGCCAACGTCCTGACTTTC. Translating it yields CAISSVPSGANVLTF.